The present TCR beta chain was sequenced within a study of blood T cell repertoires in COVID-19. Study-level background: Both acute and convalescent COVID-19 samples were obtained from the United States, Italy and Spain. In each case, the material was cDNA or gDNA derived from T cells, B-cell-depleted T cells, or PBMCs.

There are 19 residues in the CDR3. Germline CDR1 and CDR2: SGDLS and YYNGEE. The V gene lost 1 base and the J gene lost 4 bases, with 21 bases spanning the gap. Per the original data handling: Reference gene primer amplification gave nucleated cell count estimates. Produced via immunoSEQ multiplex PCR; TCRdb's table is partial and in-frame only. Clone size and V and J calls were adopted from that table, with D and trimming inferred from the DNA. The sample carries about 69,000 clones, approximately 92% recorded once. The TCR sequence derives from a woman between 45 and 60 years old with active COVID-19. The sequencing sample was made of peripheral blood. The V gene is TRBV9, the J gene TRBJ2-6, with TRBD2 as a possible D gene (7 bases). CDR3 sequence reads: CASSVFPLGGAPGANVLTF. In nucleotides, the CDR3 is TGTGCCAGCAGCGTATTTCCCCTGGGGGGGGCCCCGGGGGCCAACGTCCTGACTTTC.